This T cell receptor beta chain was documented in a study of CD8 T cells in ankylosing spondylitis. Study results and caveats: Clones tied to disease were said to be significantly enriched in matched ankylosing spondylitis synovial fluid. Within ankylosing spondylitis blood, a TCR beta motif made up of under 10 highly homologous variants appeared to be characteristic.

CDR3 length: 14 amino acids. V lost 3 bases and J lost 3; bases outside the gene matches: 2. In germline, CDR1 is MNHEY, CDR2 SMNVEV (reference sequence). Library preparation for TCR beta used quantitative 5'-RACE with molecular barcodes. TCRdb ran MiXCR on the 5' RACE reads and lists one entry per CDR3 protein. The sample includes approximately 300,000 distinct CDR3 sequences, 6.5% to 10% seen only once; the top ten take approximately 14%. Remarks on this clonotype: Antigen unknown.

Sequenced input: blood, either unsorted or a sorted T cell fraction (not recorded which). This sequence originates from a male donor with ankylosing spondylitis. The chain is built from TRBV27 and TRBJ2-3; 8 bases are shared with TRBD1. The CDR3 protein is CASSFRGQTDTQYF. The CDR3 DNA follows: TGTGCCAGCAGTTTCAGGGGGCAGACAGATACGCAGTATTTT.